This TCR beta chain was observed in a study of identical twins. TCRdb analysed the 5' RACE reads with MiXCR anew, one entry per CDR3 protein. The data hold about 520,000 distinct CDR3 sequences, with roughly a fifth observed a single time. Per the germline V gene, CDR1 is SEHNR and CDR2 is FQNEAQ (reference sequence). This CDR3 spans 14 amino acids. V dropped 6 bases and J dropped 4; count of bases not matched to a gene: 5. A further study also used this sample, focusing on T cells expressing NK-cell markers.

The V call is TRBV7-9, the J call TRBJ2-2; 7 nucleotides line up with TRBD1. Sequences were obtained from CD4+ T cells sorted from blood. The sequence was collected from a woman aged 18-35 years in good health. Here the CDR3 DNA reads TGTGCCAGCAGAAAACAGGGGAGCACCGGGGAGCTGTTTTTT. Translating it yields CASRKQGSTGELFF.